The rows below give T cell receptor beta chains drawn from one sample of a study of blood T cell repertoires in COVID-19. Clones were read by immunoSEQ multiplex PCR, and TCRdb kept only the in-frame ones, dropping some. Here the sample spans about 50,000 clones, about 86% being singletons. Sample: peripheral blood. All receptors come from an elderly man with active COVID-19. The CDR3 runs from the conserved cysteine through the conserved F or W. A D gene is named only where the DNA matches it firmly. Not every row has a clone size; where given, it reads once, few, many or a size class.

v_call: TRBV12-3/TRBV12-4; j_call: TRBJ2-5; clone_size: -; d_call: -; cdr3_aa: CASTARAQETQYF; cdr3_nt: TGTGCCAGCACCGCCAGGGCCCAAGAGACCCAGTACTTC
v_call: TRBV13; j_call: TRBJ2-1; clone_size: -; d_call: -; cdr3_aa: CASSLVGKEQFF; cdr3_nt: TGTGCCAGCAGCTTAGTCGGTAAAGAGCAGTTCTTC
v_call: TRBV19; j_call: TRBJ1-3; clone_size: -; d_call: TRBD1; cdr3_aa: CASRITQGSSGNTIYF; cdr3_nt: TGTGCCAGTAGGATCACACAGGGGAGCTCTGGAAACACCATATATTTT
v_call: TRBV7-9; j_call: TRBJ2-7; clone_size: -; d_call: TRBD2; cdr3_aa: CASSRRASGSHYEQYF; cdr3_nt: TGTGCCAGCAGCAGGCGGGCTAGCGGGAGTCACTACGAGCAGTACTTC
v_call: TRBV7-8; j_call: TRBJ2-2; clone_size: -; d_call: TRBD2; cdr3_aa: CASSRGEGTSGKTGELFF; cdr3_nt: TGTGCCAGCAGCCGGGGTGAGGGGACTAGCGGAAAGACCGGGGAGCTGTTTTTT
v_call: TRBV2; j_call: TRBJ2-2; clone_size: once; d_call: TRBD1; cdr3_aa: CASSEAGYKGAPELFF; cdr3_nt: TGTGCCAGCAGTGAAGCGGGGTATAAGGGGGCCCCGGAGCTGTTTTTT
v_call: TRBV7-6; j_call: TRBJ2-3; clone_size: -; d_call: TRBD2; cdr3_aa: CASSYGASGSTDTQYF; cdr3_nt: TGTGCCAGCAGCTATGGGGCTAGCGGGAGCACAGATACGCAGTATTTT
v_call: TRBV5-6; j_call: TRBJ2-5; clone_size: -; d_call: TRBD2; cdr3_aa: CASSLGLAGVKETQYF; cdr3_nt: TGTGCCAGCAGCTTAGGACTAGCGGGAGTCAAGGAGACCCAGTACTTC
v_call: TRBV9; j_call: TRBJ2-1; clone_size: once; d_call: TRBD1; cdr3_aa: CASSVAGTRQGSNEQFF; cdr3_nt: TGTGCCAGCAGCGTAGCTGGAACGAGACAGGGGAGCAATGAGCAGTTCTTC
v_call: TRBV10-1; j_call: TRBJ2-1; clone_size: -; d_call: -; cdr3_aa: CASSTVGGSYNEQFF; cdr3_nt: TGCGCCAGCAGTACCGTCGGCGGCTCCTACAATGAGCAGTTCTTC
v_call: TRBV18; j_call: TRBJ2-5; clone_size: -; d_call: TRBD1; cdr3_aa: CASSLGQGETQYF; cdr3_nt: TGTGCCAGCTCACTCGGACAGGGAGAGACCCAGTACTTC
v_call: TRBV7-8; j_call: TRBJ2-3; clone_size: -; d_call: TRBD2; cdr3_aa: CASSLARLARTDTQYF; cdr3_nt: TGTGCCAGCAGCTTAGCCCGACTAGCGCGAACAGATACGCAGTATTTT
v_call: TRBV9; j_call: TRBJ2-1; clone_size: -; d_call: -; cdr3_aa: CASSGAGDVEQFF; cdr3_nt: TGTGCCAGCAGCGGAGCCGGAGACGTTGAGCAGTTCTTC
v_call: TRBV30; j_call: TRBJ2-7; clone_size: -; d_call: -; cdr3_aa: CAWSVGGGSYEQYF; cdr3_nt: TGTGCCTGGAGTGTAGGGGGGGGCTCCTACGAGCAGTACTTC
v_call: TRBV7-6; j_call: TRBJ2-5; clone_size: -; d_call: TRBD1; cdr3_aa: CASSRDRGRSYF; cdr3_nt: TGTGCCAGCAGCCGGGACAGGGGGCGGTCGTACTTC
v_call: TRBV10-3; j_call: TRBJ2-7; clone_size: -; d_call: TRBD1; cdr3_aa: CAISNKRQGIYEQYF; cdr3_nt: TGTGCCATCAGTAATAAGAGACAGGGAATCTACGAGCAGTACTTC
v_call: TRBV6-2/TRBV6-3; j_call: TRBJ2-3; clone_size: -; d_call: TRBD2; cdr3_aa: CASSRRTSGSTDTQYF; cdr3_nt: TGTGCCAGCAGTCGAAGGACTAGCGGGAGCACAGATACGCAGTATTTT
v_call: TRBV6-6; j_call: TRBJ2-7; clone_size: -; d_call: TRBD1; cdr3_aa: CASRTSGTGNNEQYF; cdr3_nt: TGTGCCAGCAGGACGTCAGGGACAGGGAACAACGAGCAGTACTTC
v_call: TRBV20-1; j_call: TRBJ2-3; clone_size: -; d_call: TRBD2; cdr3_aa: CSASLLAEPRSSTDTQYF; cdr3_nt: TGCAGTGCTAGTCTCCTAGCGGAACCGAGATCTAGCACAGATACGCAGTATTTT
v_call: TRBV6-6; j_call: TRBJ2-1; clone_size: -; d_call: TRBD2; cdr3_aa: CASSTPPSGRAVEQFF; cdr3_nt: TGTGCCAGCAGTACCCCCCCTAGCGGGAGGGCCGTTGAGCAGTTCTTC
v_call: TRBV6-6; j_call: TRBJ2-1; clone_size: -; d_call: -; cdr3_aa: CASSYSSGPYNEQFF; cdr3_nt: TGTGCCAGCAGTTACTCCAGCGGCCCCTACAATGAGCAGTTCTTC
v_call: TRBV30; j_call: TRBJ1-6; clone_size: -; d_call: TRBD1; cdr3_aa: CAWSGGQAGNSPLHF; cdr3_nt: TGTGCCTGGAGTGGGGGACAGGCGGGGAATTCACCCCTCCACTTT
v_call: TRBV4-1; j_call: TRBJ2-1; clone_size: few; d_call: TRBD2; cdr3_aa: CASSRYGTRSDEQFF; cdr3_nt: TGCGCCAGCAGCCGCTACGGGACTAGATCGGATGAGCAGTTCTTC
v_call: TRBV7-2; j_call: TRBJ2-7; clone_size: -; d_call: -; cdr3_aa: CASSLAQGTLYEQYF; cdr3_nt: TGTGCCAGCAGCTTAGCGCAGGGGACACTCTACGAGCAGTACTTC
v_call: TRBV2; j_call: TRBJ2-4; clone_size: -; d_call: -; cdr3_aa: CASSEFRREPKNIQYF; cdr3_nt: TGTGCCAGCAGTGAATTTAGGAGGGAGCCCAAAAACATTCAGTACTTC
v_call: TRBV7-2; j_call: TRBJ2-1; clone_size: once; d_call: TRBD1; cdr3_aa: CASSLGQGAGNEQFF; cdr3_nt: TGTGCCAGCAGCTTGGGACAGGGGGCTGGTAATGAGCAGTTCTTC
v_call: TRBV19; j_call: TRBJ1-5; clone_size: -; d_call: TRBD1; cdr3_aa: CATKDRAGYQPQHF; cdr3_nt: TGTGCCACTAAAGACAGGGCAGGGTATCAGCCCCAGCATTTT
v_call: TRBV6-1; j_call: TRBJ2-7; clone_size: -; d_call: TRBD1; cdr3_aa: CASSEAGTGGYEQYF; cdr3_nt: TGTGCCAGCAGTGAAGCGGGGACAGGGGGCTACGAGCAGTACTTC
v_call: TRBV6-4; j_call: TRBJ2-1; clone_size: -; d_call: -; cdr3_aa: CASSPQGGAYNEQFF; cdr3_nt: TGTGCCAGCAGTCCCCAGGGGGGCGCATACAATGAGCAGTTCTTC
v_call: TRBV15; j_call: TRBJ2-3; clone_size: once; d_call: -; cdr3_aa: CATASRAGATDTQYF; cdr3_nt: TGTGCCACCGCCTCACGGGCGGGGGCGACAGATACGCAGTATTTT
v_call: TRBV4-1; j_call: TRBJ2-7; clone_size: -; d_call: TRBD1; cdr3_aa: CASSQEPGQSLYEQYF; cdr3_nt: TGCGCCAGCAGCCAAGAGCCGGGACAGAGCCTATACGAGCAGTACTTC
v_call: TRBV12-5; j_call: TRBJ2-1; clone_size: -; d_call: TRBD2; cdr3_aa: CASGLFWTSSYNEQFF; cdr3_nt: TGTGCTAGTGGTTTGTTCTGGACTAGCTCCTACAATGAGCAGTTCTTC
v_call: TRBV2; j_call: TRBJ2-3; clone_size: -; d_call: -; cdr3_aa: CASKGLAAEYTQYF; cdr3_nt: TGTGCCAGCAAGGGATTAGCGGCCGAATATACGCAGTATTTT
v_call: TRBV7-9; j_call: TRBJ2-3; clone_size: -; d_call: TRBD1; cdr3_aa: CASSLNRGPGRGGTQYF; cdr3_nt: TGTGCCAGCAGCCTAAACAGGGGGCCGGGCCGAGGGGGTACGCAGTATTTT
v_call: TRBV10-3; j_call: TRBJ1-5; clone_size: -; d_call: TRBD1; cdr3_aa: CAISPDRGRNQPQHF; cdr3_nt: TGTGCCATCAGTCCCGACAGGGGTCGGAATCAGCCCCAGCATTTT
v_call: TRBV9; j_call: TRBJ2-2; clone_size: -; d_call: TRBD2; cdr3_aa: CASSVDSGTSRNTGELFF; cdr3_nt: TGTGCCAGCAGCGTAGACAGCGGGACTAGTAGGAACACCGGGGAGCTGTTTTTT
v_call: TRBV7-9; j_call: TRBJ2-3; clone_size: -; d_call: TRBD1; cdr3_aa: CASSRGQGSDTQYF; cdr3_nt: TGTGCCAGCAGCCGTGGACAGGGTTCGGATACGCAGTATTTT
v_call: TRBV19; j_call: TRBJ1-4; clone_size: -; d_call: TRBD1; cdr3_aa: CASTGTGGREKLFF; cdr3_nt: TGTGCCAGTACCGGGACAGGGGGCAGAGAAAAACTGTTTTTT
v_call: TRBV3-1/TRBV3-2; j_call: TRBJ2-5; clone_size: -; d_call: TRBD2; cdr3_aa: CASSQGLLAGDQETQYF; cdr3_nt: TGTGCCAGCAGCCAAGGTTTACTAGCGGGAGACCAAGAGACCCAGTACTTC
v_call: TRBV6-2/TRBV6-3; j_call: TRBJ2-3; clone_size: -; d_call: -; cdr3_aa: CASSTPNRVRADTQYF; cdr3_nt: TGTGCCAGCAGTACCCCTAACAGGGTTCGGGCAGATACGCAGTATTTT
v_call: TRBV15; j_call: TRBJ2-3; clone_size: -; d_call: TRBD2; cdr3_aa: CATSRDEFGTSRDTQYF; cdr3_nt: TGTGCCACCAGCAGAGATGAATTTGGGACTAGTCGGGATACGCAGTATTTT
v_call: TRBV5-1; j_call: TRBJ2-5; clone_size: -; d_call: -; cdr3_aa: CASSLAGSQETQYF; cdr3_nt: TGCGCCAGCAGCTTGGCAGGCAGCCAAGAGACCCAGTACTTC
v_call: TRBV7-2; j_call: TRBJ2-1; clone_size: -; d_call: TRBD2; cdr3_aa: CASSLVAGGPHEQFF; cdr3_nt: TGTGCCAGCAGCTTAGTAGCGGGAGGGCCTCATGAGCAGTTCTTC
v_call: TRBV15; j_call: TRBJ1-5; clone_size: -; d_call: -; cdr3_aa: CATSREAGQVQPQHF; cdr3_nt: TGTGCCACCAGCAGAGAAGCAGGACAAGTGCAGCCCCAGCATTTT
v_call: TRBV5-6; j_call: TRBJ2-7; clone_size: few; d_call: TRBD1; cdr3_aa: CASSLGSWAGGLSYEQYF; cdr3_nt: TGTGCCAGCAGCTTGGGATCCTGGGCAGGGGGTTTGTCCTACGAGCAGTACTTC
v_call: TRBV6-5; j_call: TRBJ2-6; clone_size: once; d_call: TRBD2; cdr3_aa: CASSYGRGSGANVLTF; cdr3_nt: TGTGCCAGCAGTTACGGGAGGGGCTCTGGGGCCAACGTCCTGACTTTC
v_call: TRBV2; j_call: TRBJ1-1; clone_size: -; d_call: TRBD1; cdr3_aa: CASSWGQENTEAFF; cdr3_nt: TGTGCCAGCAGTTGGGGACAGGAGAACACTGAAGCTTTCTTT
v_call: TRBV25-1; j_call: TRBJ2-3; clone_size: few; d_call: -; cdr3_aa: CASSDPARSTDTQYF; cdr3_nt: TGTGCCAGCAGTGACCCCGCGAGGTCCACAGATACGCAGTATTTT
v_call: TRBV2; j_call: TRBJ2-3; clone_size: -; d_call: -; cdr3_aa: CASSDQGSDTQYF; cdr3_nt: TGTGCCAGCAGTGATCAGGGGTCAGATACGCAGTATTTT
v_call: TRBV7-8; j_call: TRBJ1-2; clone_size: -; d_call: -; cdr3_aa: CASSLGAVANYGYTF; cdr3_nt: TGTGCCAGCAGCTTAGGGGCAGTAGCTAACTATGGCTACACCTTC
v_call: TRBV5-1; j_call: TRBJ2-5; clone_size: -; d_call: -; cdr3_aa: CASSLSAGNVRQETQYF; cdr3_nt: TGCGCCAGCAGCTTGTCGGCAGGAAACGTTCGACAAGAGACCCAGTACTTC
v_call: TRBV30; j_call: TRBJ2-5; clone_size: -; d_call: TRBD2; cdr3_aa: CAWSGSGRVQETQYF; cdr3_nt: TGTGCCTGGAGTGGTAGCGGGAGGGTTCAAGAGACCCAGTACTTC
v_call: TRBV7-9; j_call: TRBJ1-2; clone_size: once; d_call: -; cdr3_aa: CASSLQGDIGGYTF; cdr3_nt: TGTGCCAGCAGCTTACAAGGGGACATCGGTGGCTACACCTTC